A selection of T cell receptor beta chains follows, all from one sample in a study of T cells in Graves' hyperthyroidism and ophthalmopathy. From the multiplex PCR reads, TCRdb called clonotypes with MiXCR, one entry per CDR3 protein. This sample has about 480,000 distinct CDR3 sequences, with approximately 24% found just once. The sample was blood. The receptors originated from a woman under 40 with Graves' ophthalmopathy. Both conserved end residues are part of each CDR3. A D gene is named only where the DNA matches it firmly. The size field is filled for only some rows; it gives once, few, many or a size class.

cdr3_aa,cdr3_nt,j_call,clone_size,v_call,d_call
CAGSMRWQGGLLTEAFF,TGTGCCGGTAGTATGCGTTGGCAGGGGGGACTCCTCACTGAAGCTTTCTTT,TRBJ1-1,many,TRBV19,TRBD1
CASSEIGGLGNQPQHF,TGTGCCAGCAGTGAAATCGGGGGCTTGGGTAATCAGCCCCAGCATTTT,TRBJ1-5,many,TRBV2,-
CASSYPRTSANTGELFF,TGTGCCAGCAGCTACCCCCGGACTAGCGCCAACACCGGGGAGCTGTTTTTT,TRBJ2-2,many,TRBV2,TRBD2
CASRSDRPHTEAFF,TGTGCCAGCAGGAGCGACAGGCCTCACACTGAAGCTTTCTTT,TRBJ1-1,few,TRBV6-1,-
CASRGVYNGYTF,TGTGCCAGCAGAGGGGTCTATAATGGCTACACCTTC,TRBJ1-2,-,TRBV12-3/TRBV12-4,-
CASSLVGGPVEQYF,TGTGCCAGCAGCTTAGTCGGGGGCCCTGTCGAGCAGTACTTC,TRBJ2-7,few,TRBV11-2,-
CSARQRAPYYGYTF,TGCAGTGCTAGACAGAGGGCCCCCTACTATGGCTACACCTTC,TRBJ1-2,-,TRBV20-1,-
CASSVGEVATGELFF,TGTGCCAGCAGTGTTGGGGAGGTGGCCACCGGGGAGCTGTTTTTT,TRBJ2-2,-,TRBV6-1,-
CASSPGQGGIPQHF,TGTGCCAGCTCACCCGGACAGGGGGGAATTCCCCAGCATTTT,TRBJ1-5,few,TRBV18,TRBD1
CASSRQGVDTGELFF,TGTGCCAGCAGTCGACAGGGGGTGGACACCGGGGAGCTGTTTTTT,TRBJ2-2,many,TRBV12-3/TRBV12-4,TRBD1
CATSRPGQGARGELFF,TGTGCCACCAGCAGACCGGGACAGGGGGCGCGGGGGGAGCTGTTTTTT,TRBJ2-2,many,TRBV15,TRBD1
CASSYEREQYF,TGTGCCAGCAGTTACGAGCGCGAGCAGTACTTC,TRBJ2-7,-,TRBV6-2/TRBV6-3,-
CSARQTGVQPQHF,TGCAGTGCTAGACAGACAGGGGTTCAGCCCCAGCATTTT,TRBJ1-5,few,TRBV20-1,TRBD1
CASKQTGGTYEQYF,TGTGCCAGCAAACAGACAGGGGGTACCTACGAGCAGTACTTC,TRBJ2-7,few,TRBV12-3/TRBV12-4,TRBD1
CASSRGQAYGYTF,TGTGCCAGCAGCCGCGGACAGGCGTATGGCTACACCTTC,TRBJ1-2,many,TRBV6-5,TRBD1
CASSLDDTGELFF,TGCGCCAGCAGCCTGGACGACACCGGGGAGCTGTTTTTT,TRBJ2-2,few,TRBV5-1,-
CATSDSSYQETQYF,TGTGCCACCAGTGATTCCAGTTACCAAGAGACCCAGTACTTC,TRBJ2-5,-,TRBV24-1,-
CASSPTVSNQPQHF,TGTGCCAGCAGTCCGACAGTTAGCAATCAGCCCCAGCATTTT,TRBJ1-5,many,TRBV27,-
CASSWSGGVGEQYF,TGTGCCAGCAGCTGGTCGGGAGGGGTCGGCGAGCAGTACTTC,TRBJ2-7,many,TRBV7-3,TRBD2
CASRPLIQVHEQYF,TGTGCCAGCAGGCCGTTGATTCAGGTCCACGAGCAGTACTTC,TRBJ2-7,many,TRBV6-5,-
CASSSNPYEQYF,TGTGCCAGCAGTTCGAACCCCTACGAGCAGTACTTC,TRBJ2-7,-,TRBV28,-
CASRPRPKTIVRVMHTRETQYF,TGTGCCAGCAGACCCCGACCGAAGACTATTGTAAGGGTAATGCACACAAGAGAGACCCAGTACTTC,TRBJ2-5,-,TRBV25-1,-
CASSFIPNTGGTEAFF,TGCGCCAGCAGCTTTATCCCGAACACCGGGGGCACTGAAGCTTTCTTT,TRBJ1-1,few,TRBV5-1,-
CSARVTASGDSYEQYF,TGCAGTGCTAGAGTGACAGCTAGCGGGGACTCCTACGAGCAGTACTTC,TRBJ2-7,-,TRBV20-1,TRBD2
CASSSDYPVSAQYF,TGTGCCAGCAGCTCCGACTACCCCGTCTCGGCCCAGTACTTC,TRBJ2-5,many,TRBV7-2,-
CASSSLTRETQYF,TGTGCCAGTAGTAGTCTGACCAGGGAGACCCAGTACTTC,TRBJ2-5,many,TRBV19,-
CASSPGAGSTYGYTF,TGTGCCAGCAGTCCCGGGGCAGGGAGTACCTATGGCTACACCTTC,TRBJ1-2,-,TRBV4-2,-
CASSLDRTTYGYTF,TGTGCCAGCAGTTTAGACCGTACGACCTATGGCTACACCTTC,TRBJ1-2,-,TRBV12-3/TRBV12-4,-
CASSIFSGNQETQYF,TGTGCCAGTAGTATATTTAGTGGTAACCAAGAGACCCAGTACTTC,TRBJ2-5,many,TRBV19,-
CASSSHRSDTEAFF,TGTGCCAGCAGTTCCCATCGCTCGGACACTGAAGCTTTCTTT,TRBJ1-1,-,TRBV27,-
CASSLEGGGTQYF,TGTGCCAGCAGCTTAGAGGGGGGAGGGACCCAGTACTTC,TRBJ2-5,many,TRBV7-3,-
CASSSIRVSRQGARDTEAFF,TGTGCCAGCAGTTCCATTCGCGTTTCTCGTCAGGGGGCAAGGGACACTGAAGCTTTCTTT,TRBJ1-1,-,TRBV7-1,TRBD1
CASSARTGGQETQYF,TGTGCCAGCAGTGCCCGGACAGGGGGCCAAGAGACCCAGTACTTC,TRBJ2-5,medium-sized,TRBV12-3/TRBV12-4,TRBD1
CASSEYRYGYTF,TGTGCCAGCAGTGAATATAGGTATGGCTACACCTTC,TRBJ1-2,many,TRBV6-1,-
CASSFEAPYEQYF,TGTGCCAGCAGTTTCGAGGCACCCTACGAGCAGTACTTC,TRBJ2-7,many,TRBV12-3/TRBV12-4,-
CAWSVPGITSYEQYF,TGTGCCTGGAGTGTACCCGGAATTACTTCCTACGAGCAGTACTTC,TRBJ2-7,many,TRBV30,-
CASELGARAFF,TGTGCCAGCGAACTAGGGGCGCGAGCTTTCTTT,TRBJ1-1,few,TRBV11-2,-
CASSRFQGNTGELFF,TGTGCCAGCAGCCGCTTTCAAGGGAACACTGGGGAGCTGTTTTTT,TRBJ2-2,-,TRBV7-2,-
CASSLRDSSIGYTF,TGTGCCAGCAGCCTACGGGACAGCTCAATTGGCTACACCTTC,TRBJ1-2,many,TRBV7-2,TRBD1
CASSYQWTRPTYEQYF,TGTGCCAGCAGTTACCAGTGGACTAGGCCCACCTACGAGCAGTACTTC,TRBJ2-7,many,TRBV6-2/TRBV6-3,TRBD2
CASSHTQGPRGGYTF,TGTGCCAGCAGCCACACACAGGGGCCACGGGGTGGCTACACCTTC,TRBJ1-2,-,TRBV11-2,TRBD1
CASSWTGNYEQYF,TGTGCCAGCAGTTGGACAGGCAACTACGAGCAGTACTTC,TRBJ2-7,many,TRBV2,TRBD1
CASRALRGGARETQYF,TGTGCCAGCAGGGCGCTGCGCGGGGGGGCCAGGGAGACCCAGTACTTC,TRBJ2-5,-,TRBV12-3/TRBV12-4,TRBD2
CASSYTVYEQYF,TGTGCCAGCAGTTACACTGTCTACGAGCAGTACTTC,TRBJ2-7,-,TRBV6-2/TRBV6-3,-
CASSLGSGRARETQYF,TGCGCCAGCAGCTTGGGCAGCGGGAGGGCCCGAGAGACCCAGTACTTC,TRBJ2-5,-,TRBV5-1,TRBD2
CASSLEGTYGYTF,TGTGCCAGCAGCTTAGAAGGGACCTATGGCTACACCTTC,TRBJ1-2,many,TRBV7-2,-
CASSPAEGRTKETQYF,TGTGCCAGCAGCCCTGCCGAAGGACGTACTAAAGAGACCCAGTACTTC,TRBJ2-5,many,TRBV7-9,-
CASSEAHMGELFF,TGTGCCAGCAGTGAAGCTCACATGGGGGAGCTGTTTTTT,TRBJ2-2,few,TRBV2,-
CASSFVGAMNTEAFF,TGTGCCAGCAGTTTTGTCGGAGCTATGAACACTGAAGCTTTCTTT,TRBJ1-1,many,TRBV12-3/TRBV12-4,-
CSASATGNGNTIYF,TGCAGCGCCTCCGCGACAGGGAATGGAAACACCATATATTTT,TRBJ1-3,once,TRBV29-1,TRBD1
CASSAGLAGGPYEQYF,TGTGCCAGCAGCGCGGGACTAGCGGGAGGGCCCTACGAGCAGTACTTC,TRBJ2-7,few,TRBV5-4,TRBD2
CASSSPPGPQETQYF,TGCGCCAGCAGCTCTCCCCCGGGTCCCCAAGAGACCCAGTACTTC,TRBJ2-5,few,TRBV5-1,-
CASSDPGFYGYTF,TGTGCCAGCAGTGACCCCGGTTTCTATGGCTACACCTTC,TRBJ1-2,many,TRBV2,-
CASSLDGVRNTEAFF,TGCGCCAGCAGCTTGGACGGGGTCCGGAACACTGAAGCTTTCTTT,TRBJ1-1,many,TRBV5-1,-
CASSVGQGGGGYAFF,TGTGCCAGCAGCGTAGGTCAGGGGGGAGGAGGATATGCTTTCTTT,TRBJ1-1,-,TRBV9,TRBD1
CASSPAGGLSEQYF,TGTGCCAGCAGCCCGGCAGGGGGCCTAAGCGAGCAGTACTTC,TRBJ2-7,many,TRBV7-6,TRBD1
CASSSPPGQGARGETQYF,TGTGCCAGCAGCTCACCCCCGGGACAGGGGGCGCGGGGTGAGACCCAGTACTTC,TRBJ2-5,many,TRBV11-2,TRBD1
CASSRDPVQPQHF,TGTGCCAGCAGCCGGGACCCCGTACAGCCCCAGCATTTT,TRBJ1-5,-,TRBV12-3/TRBV12-4,-
CATGGANYGYTF,TGCGCCACTGGGGGAGCTAACTATGGCTACACCTTC,TRBJ1-2,many,TRBV7-9,-